This T cell receptor beta chain emerged from a study of T cell repertoires in cytomegalovirus infection (dated by TCRdb to the late 2010s). Background for the entire study: Peptide stimulations targeted recently identified HLA-C-restricted CMV epitopes, whose presentation resists viral immunomodulation, together with well-studied HLA-B-restricted epitopes. Donor HLA type was relevant to the analysis, because carriage of CMV infection together with the matching HLA type was indicated by public TCR beta signatures. What the study reported, not specific to this receptor: In both this cohort and an independent cohort of 350 to 400 donors, the cumulative frequency of public TCR beta family members distinguished carriers of CMV infection plus the relevant HLA type. The ex vivo response was dominated by HLA-C-restricted CMV-specific TCR beta clonotypes, which also provided the single most frequent clonotype in two of eight donors.

This clonotype has more than one count but fewer than ten. Its antigen is currently not known. Base qualities are not at hand, and no much larger clone is one base apart. The treatment or condition label on this specimen signifies: in vitro stimulation with specific CMV peptide epitopes to enrich CMV-specific T cells. Reads for this sample came from an Illumina HiSeq 1500. TCRdb handled the public reads itself, with Q25 trimming in fastp and clone calling in MiXCR, and kept productive beta chains. Rows with one shared CDR3 protein collapse into an entry with the most common genes and DNA. For this sample the table gives a few hundred thousand distinct CDR3 sequences, of which under 45% were detected only once. Roughly two fifths of the sample comes from the top ten. The sample was cultured PBMCs, taken from culture after CMV antigen stimulation. The sequence was obtained from a human donor in good health (CMV status not recorded). Some clones in this sample may be carry-over from other donors' samples.

The CDR3 amino acid sequence is: CASSFRRGSSNEQFF. In nucleotides, the sequence is TGTGCCAGCAGTTTTAGGCGGGGGTCTTCGAATGAGCAGTTCTTC. The chain is assembled from TRBV12-3 or TRBV12-4 and TRBJ2-1; 7 central nucleotides agree with TRBD2. Trimming removed 3 bases from V and 7 bases from J; the gene matches leave 9 bases unexplained. The CDR3 spans 15 residues, from the cysteine through the phenylalanine. Only the CDR3 part of the read is kept: 45 bases, read in frame from the first base.